The 21 T cell receptor beta chains listed next were all sequenced from one sample in a study of immunodeficiency. Study-level findings and limits: CD4+ V-J pairing and productive entropy appeared similar in patients and controls.

No antigens are known for them. Clones were sequenced by immunoSEQ multiplex PCR, and TCRdb holds only the in-frame ones, with some missing. Of over 2,000 clones listed, nearly 90% are singletons. Sequenced: CD4+ T cells from blood. All receptors derive from a girl under 18 with POLD1 deficiency.

The CDR3 loop is CASGLSRGRALSYNEQFF. The CDR3 nucleotides read TGTGCTAGTGGTTTATCTCGGGGCAGGGCACTCTCCTACAATGAGCAGTTCTTC. V and J are TRBV12-5 and TRBJ2-1; either TRBD1 or TRBD2 may supply D (5 bases each). Germline-derived CDR1 and CDR2 are LGHNT and FRNRAP. The CDR3 spans 18 residues. The V end was cut by 3 bases, the J end by 0 bases, with 18 bases between.

The rearrangement joins TRBV30 to TRBJ2-7, with D perhaps TRBD1 (5 bases). Per the germline V gene, CDR1 is GTSNPN and CDR2 is SVGIG (reference sequence). V lost 2 bases, J lost 7 bases, and 15 bases lay in between. The CDR3 contains 13 residues. CDR3 bases: TGTGCCTGGAGTCTCAGGGTCACGAGGGAGCAGTACTTC. Translation: CAWSLRVTREQYF.

The chain recombines TRBV10-2 with TRBJ2-5; D is uncertain. The CDR3 is 14 residues long. The germline V gene has CDR1 WSHSY and CDR2 SAAADI. Deletions cut 2 bases from V and 2 bases from J, with 9 bases between. The CDR3 loop reads CASSEIEEQETQYF. The CDR3 DNA sequence: TGCGCCAGCAGTGAGATAGAGGAGCAAGAGACCCAGTACTTC.

A note on this clone: Its ends do not fully match the called genes, so a read error is possible. The V and J genes are TRBV5-1 and TRBJ2-1; D is ambiguous. The CDR3 spans 11 residues. The germline CDR1 and CDR2 sequences are SGHRS and YFSETQ. CDR3 DNA sequence: TGCGCCAGCAGCTTGGTTGAAGAGCAGCTCTTC. Its translation: CASSLVEEQLF.

The V and J genes are TRBV24-1 and TRBJ2-2, with a possible D match to TRBD1 (6 bases). The germline CDR1 and CDR2 sequences are KGHDR and SFDVKD. CDR3 size: 14 residues. Deletions cut 7 bases from V and 1 base from J, with 9 bases between. The CDR3 sequence: CATRAGVNTGELFF. CDR3 nucleotide sequence: TGTGCCACCAGAGCAGGGGTGAACACCGGGGAGCTGTTTTTT.

This chain connects TRBV4-2 to TRBJ2-1; TRBD2 is a possible D gene (6 bases). Germline V gene lookup returns CDR1 LGHNA and CDR2 YNFKEQ. The CDR3 sequence is 17 residues long. Trimming pared 3 bases from V and 8 bases from J, leaving 23 bases between. The CDR3, as DNA: TGTGCCAGCAGCCAGGGCCGGGCGGGGACCCGTGTGGATGAGCAGTTCTTC. It encodes CASSQGRAGTRVDEQFF.

The chain links TRBV4-1 to TRBJ1-4; D unresolved. Germline loops: CDR1 MGHRA, CDR2 YSYEKL. CDR3 length: 18 residues. Trimming took off 2 bases at V and 0 bases at J, with 16 bases between the two ends. The CDR3 nucleotides are TGCGCCAGCAGCCAAACCAATCTTGGGTTTGCAACTAATGAAAAACTGTTTTTT. It encodes CASSQTNLGFATNEKLFF.

The rearrangement joins TRBV27 to TRBJ1-4; D might be TRBD1 (6 bases). The CDR3 consists of 16 residues. CDR1 MNHEY and CDR2 SMNVEV come from the germline V gene (reference sequence). V lost 5 bases and J 0 bases, leaving 13 bases between the germline ends. As DNA, the CDR3 is TGTGCCAGCAGTGGGAGGACAGCTGCAACTAATGAAAAACTGTTTTTT. This encodes CASSGRTAATNEKLFF.

The J gene is TRBJ1-1, the V gene TRBV6-2 or TRBV6-3; 9 bases line up with TRBD1. With V trimmed by 4 bases and J by 6 bases, 9 bases remained unmatched. The CDR3 extends over 15 amino acids. CDR1 and CDR2 (germline): MNHEY, SVGEGT. The CDR3 DNA is TGTGCCAGCAGTTGGGCTGACAGGGGGGAGGCTGAAGCTTTCTTT. Its protein is CASSWADRGEAEAFF.

The V and J genes are TRBV6-5 and TRBJ2-3, with D uncertain. Germline assignment: CDR1 MNHEY and CDR2 SVGAGI. Trimming took off 4 bases at V and 8 bases at J, with 16 bases between the two ends. The CDR3 sequence is 14 residues long. CDR3 in amino acids: CASSSSLEVGTQYF. The CDR3 nucleotides read TGTGCCAGCAGTTCCTCTCTAGAGGTCGGTACGCAGTATTTT.

The chain uses TRBV5-1 and TRBJ2-1, with 9 bases matching TRBD2. The CDR3 runs to 13 residues. The germline CDR1 and CDR2 sequences are SGHRS and YFSETQ. Trimming cost V 1 base and J 10 bases; bases outside gene matches: 3. The CDR3 protein is CASSLNAGGEQFF. The DNA of the CDR3 is TGCGCCAGCAGCTTGAATGCGGGAGGGGAGCAGTTCTTC.

This clone was seen a few times. V and J are TRBV7-2 and TRBJ1-6; D is uncertain. V lost 1 base, J lost 4 bases, and 8 bases lay in between. CDR1 is SGHTA, CDR2 FQGNSA, per germline. The CDR3 has 15 residues. The CDR3 DNA sequence: TGTGCCAGCAGCTTAGGGCCGGGGTATAATTCACCCCTCCACTTT. It codes for CASSLGPGYNSPLHF. Complete variable domain (other parts from reference TRBV7-2 and TRBJ1-6): GAGVSQSPSNKVTEKGKDVELRCDPISGHTALYWYRQSLGQGLEFLIYFQGNSAPDKSGLPSDRFSAERTGGSVSTLTIQRTQQEDSAVYLCASSLGPGYNSPLHFGNGTRLTVT.

The chain recombines TRBV18 with TRBJ2-5; 12 nucleotides line up with TRBD2. J was trimmed by 4 bases and V by 0 bases; bases with no gene match: 3. The CDR3 is made up of 16 amino acids. The germline V gene has CDR1 KGHSH and CDR2 LQKENI. CDR3 in amino acids: CASSPPTSGRGETQYF. CDR3 in DNA: TGTGCCAGCTCACCACCGACTAGCGGGAGAGGAGAGACCCAGTACTTC.

CDR3 region: CASNDREGGDTQYF. In DNA form, the CDR3 reads TGTGCCAGCAATGACAGGGAAGGGGGAGATACGCAGTATTTT. This rearrangement joins TRBV21-1 to TRBJ2-3; TRBD1 is the table's D call and was not checked against the DNA. TRBV21-1 is given as a pseudogene. The CDR3 runs 14 residues.

The V and J genes are TRBV5-1 and TRBJ2-5; D not certain. V lost 2 bases and J lost 2, with 13 bases in between. CDR1 and CDR2 (germline): SGHRS, YFSETQ. The CDR3 contains 15 residues. The CDR3 DNA follows: TGCGCCAGCAGCTTCTCGAGAACGCCTCAAGAGACCCAGTACTTC. This codes for CASSFSRTPQETQYF.

The chain joins TRBV6-5 to TRBJ2-2, with no clear D. V was cut by 2 bases and J by 0 bases, with 4 bases left in between. The germline V gene encodes CDR1 MNHEY and CDR2 SVGAGI. The CDR3 runs to 14 residues. This CDR3 is CASSYQANTGELFF. The CDR3 coding sequence is TGTGCCAGCAGTTACCAGGCGAACACCGGGGAGCTGTTTTTT.

The chain has TRBV4-2 and TRBJ2-3, with D possibly being TRBD2 (6 bases). This CDR3 spans 13 amino acids. Trimming stripped 4 bases from V and 6 bases from J, with 11 bases between. Germline V gene lookup returns CDR1 LGHNA and CDR2 YNFKEQ. Here the CDR3 DNA reads TGTGCCAGCAGCCTCCGGAGGGCCGATACGCAGTATTTT. It codes for CASSLRRADTQYF.

The gene calls are TRBV19 and TRBJ2-7; a weak D match, TRBD1 (6 bases). Trimming took 5 bases from V and 3 from J, leaving 11 bases between them. Germline V gene lookup returns CDR1 LNHDA and CDR2 SQIVND (reference sequence). The CDR3 is made up of 13 amino acids. The CDR3 sequence: CASSEGQFYEQYF. The DNA for the CDR3 is TGTGCCAGTAGTGAAGGACAGTTCTACGAGCAGTACTTC.

This sequence joins TRBV6-4 and TRBJ2-5; D not resolved. Trimming removed 0 bases at V and 0 bases at J, with 11 bases between. The germline V gene encodes CDR1 MRHNA and CDR2 SNTAGT. The CDR3 loop spans 16 amino acids. The DNA of the CDR3 is TGTGCCAGCAGTGACTCACTGCGGCCGTACCAAGAGACCCAGTACTTC. Protein: CASSDSLRPYQETQYF.

The chain employs TRBV5-1 and TRBJ2-5, with D tentatively TRBD1 (6 bases). CDR1 is SGHRS and CDR2 is YFSETQ in the germline V gene. Trimming took off 7 bases at V and 1 base at J, with 8 bases between the two ends. The CDR3 has 12 amino acids. The CDR3 DNA follows: TGCGCCAGCCGGGACACCCAAGAGACCCAGTACTTC. It yields the protein CASRDTQETQYF.

The V gene is TRBV3-1 (or the pseudogene TRBV3-2), the J gene TRBJ1-2; 9 nucleotides agree with TRBD1. V lost 4 bases to trimming and J lost 2 bases; unmatched junction nucleotides: 5. Germline V gene sequence: CDR1 LGHDT, CDR2 YNNKEL (reference sequence). The CDR3 sequence is 15 residues long. CDR3 bases: TGTGCCAGCAGCCCCCGGGACAGGGCCAACTATGGCTACACCTTC. It is translated as CASSPRDRANYGYTF.